This T cell receptor beta chain was documented in a study of T cells expressing NK-cell markers. Study outcomes and limitations: The study found these clonotypes also leading the CD3+CD56-NKG2C+ fraction in four donors.

The CDR3 loop spans 15 amino acids. Germline CDR1 is MNHEY and CDR2 is SMNVEV (reference sequence). No DNA is given; TCRdb re-called the 5' RACE reads and lists each CDR3 protein once. In total, the table holds 500,000 to 700,000 distinct CDR3 sequences. For this clonotype: Its target is unknown.

The sequencing input was blood T cells: a sorted CD56 or NKG2C T cell subset, CD4+ or CD8+ T cells, or bulk PBMC T cells (not recorded which). The V gene is TRBV27, the J gene TRBJ2-3; TCRdb outputs TRBD2, but without DNA this stays unchecked. This clonotype was obtained from a man between 18 and 29 years old in good health. CDR3 sequence reads: CASTSLAGETDTQYF.